This entry describes one T cell receptor beta chain. The V gene lost 8 bases and the J gene lost 8 bases, with 16 bases spanning the gap. This CDR3 has 13 residues. In germline, CDR1 is SEHNR, CDR2 FQNEAQ (reference sequence). The source of the sample is a study of CD8 T cells in Susac syndrome. RNA, at about 0.45 to 1 ug, was reverse transcribed with random hexamers. TCRdb analysed the immunoSEQ multiplex PCR reads with MiXCR anew, one entry per CDR3 protein. The sample lists about 70,000 distinct CDR3 sequences, approximately 95% occurring once. The TCR comes from a human donor in good health. Sequencing was performed on CD8+ T cells from PBMCs. The V call is TRBV7-9, the J call TRBJ2-1, with a weak D call TRBD2 (6 bases). CDR3 bases: TGTGCCAGCGCCCGAACGGGGGATGATGAGCAGTTCTTC. Translating it yields CASARTGDDEQFF.